One sample yielded the 27 T cell receptor beta chains listed below, sequenced in a study of shared clonotypes between healthy human individuals. Profiling relied on immunoSEQ multiplex PCR, and the TCRdb table lists in-frame clones only, not all of them. The table lists 450,000 to 500,000 clones, 81% of them singletons. The sequencing input was PBMCs. These receptors all stem from a woman aged 40 to 49 in good health. Some clones in this sample may be carry-over from other donors' samples.

The gene calls are TRBV29-1 and TRBJ2-5; 10 nucleotides match TRBD2. CDR3 length: 14 amino acids. Per the germline V gene, CDR1 is SQVTM and CDR2 is ANQGSEA. V shed 7 bases, J shed 8 bases, and the junction held 13 bases outside the gene matches. CDR3 bases: TGCAGCGCTCGGACTAGCGGTAGTCTAGATACCCAGTACTTC. Amino acid sequence: CSARTSGSLDTQYF.

This clone has more than one count but fewer than ten. CDR3 amino acids: CASSLRHVTGELFF. The CDR3 DNA follows: TGTGCCAGCAGCTTGAGACACGTCACCGGGGAGCTGTTTTTT. The chain has TRBV7-6 and TRBJ2-2; D not resolved. Germline V gene lookup returns CDR1 SGHVS and CDR2 FNYEAQ. This CDR3 contains 14 residues. Trimming took off 3 bases at V and 4 bases at J, with 9 bases between the two ends.

This rearrangement joins TRBV10-3 to TRBJ1-2; D call uncertain. CDR1 and CDR2 (germline): ENHRY, SYGVKD. V shed 2 bases and J shed 2 bases, with 6 bases lying between them. The CDR3 totals 13 residues. CDR3: CAISETRNYGYTF. The CDR3 DNA sequence: TGTGCCATCAGTGAGACACGAAACTATGGCTACACCTTC.

This clone was recorded once. The chain joins TRBV29-1 to TRBJ2-1; 7 bases are shared with TRBD1. This CDR3 has 15 amino acids. Germline V gene sequence: CDR1 SQVTM, CDR2 ANQGSEA. V lost 5 bases to trimming and J lost 1 base; unmatched junction nucleotides: 8. The CDR3 loop reads CSVSVTGTSYNEQFF. CDR3 nucleotides: TGCAGCGTTTCGGTGACAGGGACGTCCTACAATGAGCAGTTCTTC.

V gene TRBV5-1 combines with J gene TRBJ1-1; TRBD1 is a possible D gene (5 bases). The CDR3 loop spans 16 amino acids. Germline V gene lookup returns CDR1 SGHRS and CDR2 YFSETQ. V lost 0 bases, J lost 0 bases, and 12 bases lay in between. DNA for the CDR3: TGCGCCAGCAGCTTGGAGGGGTCGGGGGTGAACACTGAAGCTTTCTTT. Its protein is CASSLEGSGVNTEAFF.

This clone came up many times. Other DNA sequences in this sample translate to the same CDR3. The V call is TRBV30, the J call TRBJ2-7; TRBD1 matches at 8 bases. The trim removed 1 base at V and 0 bases at J, leaving 8 bases unmatched. Germline V lookup: CDR1 GTSNPN, CDR2 SVGIG (reference sequence). This CDR3 has 16 amino acids. The CDR3 DNA is TGTGCCTGGAGTGCCTTGACAGGGGTCTACTCCTACGAGCAGTACTTC. This gives the protein CAWSALTGVYSYEQYF.

This chain links TRBV15 with TRBJ1-1; D call uncertain. Germline V gene data show CDR1 as LNHNV and CDR2 as YYDKDF (reference sequence). V was clipped by 0 bases and J by 1 base, with 9 bases between them. The CDR3 length is 15 residues. CDR3 residues: CATSRDREANTEAFF. DNA of the CDR3: TGTGCCACCAGCAGAGATCGGGAGGCGAACACTGAAGCTTTCTTT.

This chain connects TRBV7-9 to TRBJ2-7; D is uncertain. Germline V gene data show CDR1 as SEHNR and CDR2 as FQNEAQ (reference sequence). V lost 7 bases, J lost 6 bases, and 16 bases lay in between. The CDR3 has 13 residues. The CDR3, as DNA: TGTGCCAGCACCCCTTCCATAGTGGCCGAGCAGTACTTC. This translates into CASTPSIVAEQYF.

This clone was detected a few times. The rearrangement uses TRBV10-2 and TRBJ2-1; 8 bases fit TRBD2. Germline CDR1 reads WSHSY; CDR2 reads SAAADI. The CDR3 is 15 amino acids. Unmatched junction bases numbered 10, after V lost 6 bases and J lost 6 bases. The chain's CDR3 is CASSRSGRGINEQFF. DNA of the CDR3: TGCGCCAGCAGCCGGAGCGGGAGAGGTATCAATGAGCAGTTCTTC.

The chain couples TRBV15 to TRBJ1-1; possible D gene TRBD1, 5 bases. CDR3 length: 13 residues. The germline V and J ends were trimmed by 0 bases and 5 bases, with 7 bases remaining between them. The germline gives CDR1 LNHNV, CDR2 YYDKDF (reference sequence). The CDR3 DNA follows: TGTGCCACCAGCAGAGATCAGGGAACTGAAGCTTTCTTT. Translating gives CATSRDQGTEAFF.

This clone has just a few counts. V is TRBV7-2 and J is TRBJ2-1, with TRBD2 as a possible D gene (6 bases). The CDR3 length is 16 residues. Germline values: CDR1 SGHTA, CDR2 FQGNSA. V shed 1 base and J shed 4 bases, with 14 bases lying between them. This CDR3 reads CASSLVSRGKYNEQFF. The CDR3 bases are TGTGCCAGCAGCTTAGTTTCCCGGGGGAAATACAATGAGCAGTTCTTC. The full variable domain, with the rest looked up from reference TRBV7-2 and TRBJ2-1, is GAGVSQSPSNKVTEKGKDVELRCDPISGHTALYWYRQSLGQGLEFLIYFQGNSAPDKSGLPSDRFSAERTGGSVSTLTIQRTQQEDSAVYLCASSLVSRGKYNEQFFGPGTRLTVL.

Of note for this clone: This likely stems from a read error, as it lies one base from a far larger clone. Other DNA sequences in the same sample also yield this CDR3. The V gene is TRBV30, the J gene TRBJ2-7; 13 bases fit TRBD2. V shed 1 base and J 2 bases; nucleotides not matched to a gene: 17. Germline CDR1 and CDR2: GTSNPN and SVGIG (reference sequence). This CDR3 has 20 amino acids. In DNA, the CDR3 is TGTGCCTGGAGTGCCGCTGCTGGGTGGGGACTAGCGGGAATAACCTACGAGCAGTACTTC. Translated, it gives CAWSAAAGWGLAGITYEQYF.

The sample holds many counts of this clone. In the same sample, other DNA sequences code for this CDR3. This sequence joins TRBV19 and TRBJ1-3; 8 bases map to TRBD1. The J segment lost 2 bases and the V segment lost 5 bases, leaving 5 bases of the junction unmatched. Germline CDR1 is LNHDA and CDR2 is SQIVND (reference sequence). The CDR3 is 15 residues long. CDR3 bases: TGTGCCAGTAGTCCAGGACAGGGACCTGGAAACACCATATATTTT. Translated: CASSPGQGPGNTIYF.

CDR3 nucleotide sequence: TGTGCCAGCAGCTTAGCCTTGTGGACGGGCCGTAATGAAAAACTGTTTTTT. Amino acid sequence: CASSLALWTGRNEKLFF. The chain carries TRBV7-9 and TRBJ1-4; no clear D. The CDR3 runs to 17 residues. V lost 0 bases and J 4 bases, leaving 15 bases between the germline ends. The germline CDR1 and CDR2 sequences are SEHNR and FQNEAQ (reference sequence).

The table lists this clone with a few counts. The chain is built from TRBV5-1 and TRBJ2-3; 7 bases align to TRBD1. Germline values: CDR1 SGHRS, CDR2 YFSETQ. V lost 2 bases to trimming and J lost 3 bases; unmatched junction nucleotides: 6. CDR3 length: 15 amino acids. This CDR3 is CASSLLTGETDTQYF. Here the CDR3 DNA reads TGCGCCAGCAGCTTACTCACAGGGGAAACAGATACGCAGTATTTT. Looking up the rest from reference TRBV5-1 and TRBJ2-3 gives the full variable domain: KAGVTQTPRYLIKTRGQQVTLSCSPISGHRSVSWYQQTPGQGLQFLFEYFSETQRNKGNFPGRFSGRQFSNSRSEMNVSTLELGDSALYLCASSLLTGETDTQYFGPGTRLTVL.

This clone was seen many times. The V gene is TRBV6-4, the J gene TRBJ1-2; weak D call: TRBD1 (5 bases). V gave up 0 bases and J gave up 4 bases, with 9 bases separating them. There are 14 residues in the CDR3. The V gene's germline CDR1 is MRHNA and CDR2 SNTAGT. DNA of the CDR3: TGTGCCAGCAGTGACTCGCCCGGGGGCTATGGCTACACCTTC. This encodes CASSDSPGGYGYTF.

This clone was found a few times. Here the CDR3 reads CASSRTRITYEQYF. CDR3 DNA sequence: TGTGCCAGCAGCCGAACTAGGATCACCTACGAGCAGTACTTC. The chain combines TRBV7-2 with TRBJ2-7, with D perhaps matching TRBD2 (5 bases). From germline, CDR1 is SGHTA and CDR2 FQGNSA. Trimming left V 5 bases short and J 2 bases short, with 13 bases between. This CDR3 region has 14 residues.

For this clone: This may arise from a read error, as a much more abundant clone is one base away. The chain links TRBV7-8 to TRBJ2-1; D might be TRBD2 (5 bases). V lost 1 base, J lost 6 bases, and 13 bases lay in between. Germline V lookup: CDR1 SGHVS, CDR2 FQNEAQ. The CDR3 is 15 residues long. DNA of the CDR3: TGTGCCAGCAGCTTAGGGTCTCTCGAGGGCAATGAGCAGTTCTTC. This codes for CASSLGSLEGNEQFF.

The chain uses TRBV7-8 and TRBJ2-3, with D uncertain. Trimming cost V 1 base and J 4 bases, with 12 bases left between them. The CDR3 loop spans 15 amino acids. Germline CDR1 is SGHVS and CDR2 is FQNEAQ. CDR3 sequence reads: CASSLGLGLPDTQYF. The CDR3 bases are TGTGCCAGCAGCTTAGGACTCGGCTTGCCAGATACGCAGTATTTT.

V usage is TRBV7-2 and J usage is TRBJ2-1; 8 bases are a match to TRBD1. V lost 5 bases and J lost 4; bases outside the gene matches: 4. Germline V CDR1 and CDR2: SGHTA, FQGNSA. This CDR3 comprises 14 residues. The DNA of the CDR3 is TGTGCCAGCAGCCCTCGACAGGGGTACAATGAGCAGTTCTTC. It yields the protein CASSPRQGYNEQFF.

This clone came up once. V gene TRBV6-6 combines with J gene TRBJ2-3, with D unresolved. Trimming took off 4 bases at V and 4 bases at J, with 15 bases between the two ends. The CDR3 consists of 15 residues. Germline V gene lookup returns CDR1 MNHNY and CDR2 SVGAGI (reference sequence). The CDR3: CASSLTGDSADTQYF. The CDR3, as DNA: TGTGCCAGCAGTTTGACGGGTGATTCCGCAGATACGCAGTATTTT.

The chain has TRBV6-1 and TRBJ1-1; no definite D call. The CDR3 extends over 13 amino acids. From germline, CDR1 is MNHNS and CDR2 SASEGT. Between the trimmed V and J ends, which lost 5 bases and 1 base, there was a span of 8 bases. The CDR3 spells CASSIQPNTEAFF. The DNA of the CDR3 is TGTGCCAGCAGTATTCAGCCGAACACTGAAGCTTTCTTT.

This rearrangement joins TRBV10-3 to TRBJ2-1; maybe TRBD2 (6 bases). This CDR3 is 15 amino acids long. CDR1 is ENHRY and CDR2 is SYGVKD in the germline V gene. Trimming pared 3 bases from V and 4 bases from J, leaving 13 bases between. This CDR3 reads CAISETGTGYNEQFF. The CDR3 region has the DNA TGTGCCATCAGTGAAACCGGGACTGGATACAATGAGCAGTTCTTC.

As to this clone: This probably arose from a read error, given a far larger clone one base away. The rearrangement joins TRBV28 to TRBJ2-2; D not resolved. Trimming took off 8 bases at V and 3 bases at J, with 13 bases between the two ends. The germline V gene has CDR1 MDHEN and CDR2 SYDVKM. There are 14 residues in the CDR3. The CDR3 DNA is TGTGCCAGCCGCACCCGAGGCCACACCGGGGAGCTGTTTTTT. Translation gives CASRTRGHTGELFF.

This clone was recorded once. The chain recombines TRBV6-6 with TRBJ2-7; 7 nucleotides agree with TRBD2. J lost 2 bases, V lost 9 bases, and 4 bases had no gene match. Per germline, CDR1 MNHNY and CDR2 SVGAGI (reference sequence). This CDR3 has 12 residues. The CDR3 DNA follows: TGTGCCAGTTCTAGCGGCACCTACGAGCAGTACTTC. Encoded protein: CASSSGTYEQYF.

This clone was picked up many times. The rearrangement uses TRBV30 and TRBJ1-1; the D is unclear. The V gene lost 0 bases and the J gene lost 3 bases, with 14 bases spanning the gap. Germline CDR1 reads GTSNPN; CDR2 reads SVGIG (reference sequence). This CDR3 is built from 15 residues. The CDR3 nucleotides read TGTGCCTGGAGTGTAGGTAGAGCCGGGGACACTGAAGCTTTCTTT. The encoded protein is CAWSVGRAGDTEAFF.

The rearrangement uses TRBV11-2 and TRBJ1-2; a weak D match, TRBD1 (6 bases). The CDR3 has 15 amino acids. V lost 1 base and J lost 4, with 13 bases in between. Germline V gives CDR1 SGHAT, CDR2 FQNNGV. CDR3 DNA sequence: TGTGCCAGCAGCTTAGCTCCTGACAGGTTCTATGGCTACACCTTC. Its protein product is CASSLAPDRFYGYTF. Based on the CDR3 plus reference TRBV11-2 and TRBJ1-2, the full variable domain is EAGVAQSPRYKIIEKRQSVAFWCNPISGHATLYWYQQILGQGPKLLIQFQNNGVVDDSQLPKDRFSAERLKGVDSTLKIQPAKLEDSAVYLCASSLAPDRFYGYTFGSGTRLTVV.